This T cell receptor (beta chain) was found in a study of T cell responses to AZD1222 COVID-19 vaccine (dated by TCRdb to about 2021). Looking at the study overall: AZD1222 recipients given second doses at about 4 weeks or at about 12 weeks were pooled, since spike-specific TCR depth and breadth were not found to differ between the two schedules. Trial participants were enrolled by age into 18-55, 56-69 and 70-plus year subgroups, with roughly 150, 30 and 60 TCR-sequenced participants respectively. A total of 233 trial participants underwent TCR sequencing, of whom roughly 210 had received two doses of AZD1222 and roughly 26 had received two doses of the MenACWY control vaccine.

The CDR3 regions of human TCRbeta chains were subjected to immunosequencing. In the paper's pipeline: Repertoire TCRs were checked for matches against a reference library of SARS-CoV-2-specific TCRs that had been generated using the MIRA antigen-specificity platform. Breadth was defined as the fraction of unique TCRs that were SARS-CoV-2-associated, and depth was defined as the fraction of total T cells that were SARS-CoV-2-associated. Using the MIRA data, each spike-specific TCR was assigned both to the spike region to which the TCR was reactive and to a CD4 or CD8 class. Log10-transformed breadth and depth values were compared by one-way ANOVA with Sidak's multiple comparisons tests. Drawn from immuneACCESS, this table holds only the in-frame rearrangements with V and J called that TCRdb kept. Clones are partly lost; checked studies trace under half to an unresolved V gene and leave the rest unexplained. V and J calls and clone size follow that table, whereas D and trimming were derived from the DNA. The sample table holds approximately 110,000 clones, of which under 90% were seen once. The ten top clones hold 3.5% to 4.5% of the sample.

What the work shows at the level of the full study, not this receptor alone: A significant rise in spike-specific TCR breadth and depth was observed after two AZD1222 doses relative to day 0 and relative to MenACWY recipients. CD4 TCRs associated with the vaccine covered the entire spike protein, and the dominant responses were in regions 160-218 and 743-854. Conclusions about previously exposed vaccinees were limited because only six AZD1222 recipients were SARS-CoV-2 seropositive at baseline. Reportedly, close to half of the unique spike-specific TCRs recognized epitopes lying outside the regions that are mutated in the B.1.351 and B.1.1.7 variants. Because no day 14 peak-response samples were available, repertoires were characterized only after the peak T cell response. Participants were mostly white British, with more females than males. The authors suggested clonal diversity may have been underestimated. The 56-69-year group was small, and its depth increase did not reach significance, likely because of low power.

The time point label, as the study defines it: baseline before first vaccination. Samples from vaccinated people were obtained from the UK trials COV001 and COV002, which included a single-blind randomized controlled phase 2/3 trial of AZD1222 (ChAdOx1 nCoV-19) in healthy adults. For TCRbeta chain sequencing, PBMC samples were collected from trial participants at day 0 and at day 28 after the second dose. Its CDR3 holds 17 amino acids, cysteine through phenylalanine. The read is trimmed to its CDR3 DNA, 51 bases read in frame from base 1. Per the germline V gene (reference sequence), LNHDA is the CDR1 and SQIVND is the CDR2. From V the trimming removes 5 bases and from J it removes 6 bases, while the gene matches leave 14 bases of the junction unaccounted for. Points on this clone: Its antigen is currently not known. The sample holds no much larger clone one base away, and base qualities are not on file.

The chain uses TRBV19 and TRBJ2-1, with 9 middle bases fitting TRBD2. This sequence originates from an adult in good health. This sample comprised peripheral blood, obtained on day 0 of AZD1222 vaccination. The sequenced DNA: TGTGCCAGTAGTCCTCGCCCCCTAGCGGGGCCCCCCAATGAGCAGTTCTTC. The encoded protein is CASSPRPLAGPPNEQFF.